This entry lists 6 T cell receptor beta chains sequenced from one sample in a study of cytomegalovirus exposure and HLA in healthy donors. The PCR made use of 60 Vbeta and 13 Jbeta primers. The data were produced by immunoSEQ multiplex PCR, yet TCRdb's version contains in-frame clones alone and is incomplete. The table records 200,000 or so clones, 75% to 90% of them present only once. The sequenced material came from PBMCs. The receptors stem from a woman in her fifties or sixties in good health and CMV-seropositive.

The J gene is TRBJ2-7, the V gene TRBV29-1, with 7 bases lining up with TRBD2. CDR3 length: 15 amino acids. After removal of 8 bases from V and 1 base from J, the junction contained 14 bases not matched to a gene. The germline V gene encodes CDR1 SQVTM and CDR2 ANQGSEA. CDR3 nucleotides: TGCAGCCCCCCCGGGGGGATTCGAGGATCCTACGAGCAGTACTTC. Protein product: CSPPGGIRGSYEQYF.

The sample holds a few counts of this clone. The V gene is TRBV28, the J gene TRBJ1-5; D is uncertain. Germline loops: CDR1 MDHEN, CDR2 SYDVKM. Trimming pared 2 bases from V and 7 bases from J, leaving 9 bases between. This CDR3 spans 13 amino acids. The CDR3 DNA sequence: TGTGCCAGCAGTTTAACAGACTACCAGCCCCAGCATTTT. Residues: CASSLTDYQPQHF.

This chain joins TRBV29-1 and TRBJ2-5; D is unresolved. The J call may be faulty, since TRBJ2-7 better matches the DNA end. CDR1 is SQVTM and CDR2 is ANQGSEA in the germline V gene. The CDR3 has 13 residues. In DNA form, the CDR3 reads TGCAGCGTCGCACTCCTAGGAGTAAACGAGCAGTACTTC. This encodes CSVALLGVNEQYF.

The V and J genes are TRBV28 and TRBJ1-3, with D unclear. Germline V CDR1 and CDR2: MDHEN, SYDVKM. The V and J ends lost 3 bases and 2 bases respectively, with 8 bases between them. The CDR3 extends over 14 amino acids. For the CDR3, the DNA is TGTGCCAGCAGTTTTACGGGGACTGGAAACACCATATATTTT. Protein: CASSFTGTGNTIYF.

The chain employs TRBV19 and TRBJ1-5, with TRBD1 identical over 7 bases. V was clipped by 5 bases and J by 1 base; unmatched bases: 8. The CDR3 totals 16 residues. CDR1 is LNHDA and CDR2 is SQIVND in the germline V gene (reference sequence). The DNA of the CDR3 is TGTGCCAGTAGTTTGCCGTTGACAGGGAGCAATCAGCCCCAGCATTTT. Amino acids: CASSLPLTGSNQPQHF.

This clone appeared a single time. The chain is built from TRBV6-5 and TRBJ2-1; TRBD2 matches at 11 bases. CDR1 is MNHEY and CDR2 is SVGAGI in the germline V gene. With V trimmed by 4 bases and J by 2 bases, 4 bases remained unmatched. This CDR3 contains 16 residues. The CDR3 nucleotides are TGTGCCAGCAGTTCTAGCGGGGGGCCCACCTACAATGAGCAGTTCTTC. Its translation: CASSSSGGPTYNEQFF.